The clone carrying this TCR beta chain was observed a handful of times. Its cognate antigen is unknown. The iRepertoire nested amplicon-rescue multiplex PCR amplified TCR alpha and beta CDR3s from RNA. Tissue mRNA or PBMC total RNA, roughly 90-400 ng, went into one-step reverse transcription and amplification. Each CDR3 protein gets one entry after TCRdb re-called the multiplex PCR reads with MiXCR. The sample carries 160,000 or so distinct CDR3 sequences, roughly 45% recorded once. These data originate in a study of glioma-infiltrating T cells. CDR3 length: 14 amino acids. Trimming took 1 base from V and 4 from J, leaving 10 bases between them. Germline V gives CDR1 LGHDT, CDR2 YNNKEL (reference sequence). Study-wide results and caveats: CDR3 overlap between tissue and blood was very small. Non-neoplastic patients had below-expected tissue-blood divergence, while all gliomas exceeded expectation.

This TCR came from a human donor with low-grade glioma or glioblastoma, undergoing nonglioma brain surgery, or in good health (not recorded which). The genes are TRBV3-1 and TRBJ1-1; TRBD1 might be the D (6 bases). The sequencing input was glioma tissue, nonneoplastic brain tissue, or PBMCs (not recorded which). This CDR3 is CASSQVQGSTEAFF. CDR3 sequence (DNA): TGTGCCAGCAGCCAAGTCCAGGGGAGCACTGAAGCTTTCTTT.